The source of this T cell receptor beta chain is a study of OX40 agonist ivuxolimab in advanced cancers. Notes on the study in general: Partial responders dosed at 0.1-3.0 mg/kg displayed clonal expansion ranking among the lowest. Compared with CD4+, CD8+ T cells on average had more expanded clones.

Germline V gives CDR1 SGHAT, CDR2 FQNNGV. The CDR3 length is 13 residues. The germline V and J ends were trimmed by 3 bases and 6 bases, with 12 bases remaining between them. Produced via immunoSEQ multiplex PCR; TCRdb's table is partial and in-frame only. Among under 11,000 clones, about 80% were seen once, and the ten largest hold 15% to 20%. This clone was seen a few times. Its matching antigen is unknown. The receptor was isolated from an adult with an advanced solid tumor such as melanoma, head and neck, liver or kidney cancer. This specimen consisted of CD4+ or CD8+ T cells sorted from blood, obtained in a trial of the OX40 agonist ivuxolimab. This sequence joins TRBV11-2 and TRBJ2-7; D not resolved. The CDR3 spells CASSFPQDSEQYF. CDR3 DNA: TGTGCCAGCAGCTTCCCTCAGGATAGCGAGCAGTACTTC.